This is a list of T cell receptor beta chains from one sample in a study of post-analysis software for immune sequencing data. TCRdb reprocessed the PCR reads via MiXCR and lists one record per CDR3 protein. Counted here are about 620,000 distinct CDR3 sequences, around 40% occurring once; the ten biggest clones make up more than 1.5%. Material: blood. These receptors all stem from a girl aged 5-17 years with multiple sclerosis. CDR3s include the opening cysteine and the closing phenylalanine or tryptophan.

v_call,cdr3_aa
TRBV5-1,CASSTGQGSGTEQFF
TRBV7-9,CASSRLGSTDTQYF
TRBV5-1,CASSLGGQGGSYEQYF
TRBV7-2,CASRIRRLDSYNEQFF
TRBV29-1,CSVEDRLAGYNEQFF
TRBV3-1,CASRLRPSYEQYF
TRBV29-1,CSVALAGTGNTEAFF
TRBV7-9,CASSLEVRRTDTQYF
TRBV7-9,CASAHREDGYTF
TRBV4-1,CASSQDGQSSNQPQHF
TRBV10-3,CAIRGEQGFGQPQHF
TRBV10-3,CAISEPSGSSYNEQFF
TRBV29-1,CSVDTSGTLGDEQFF
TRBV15,CATSREGAEDTQYF
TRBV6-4,CASSGLAGGKDEQFF
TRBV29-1,CGRAGELFF
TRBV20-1,CSARLAGSYNEQFF
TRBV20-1,CSALAGGPKDEQFF
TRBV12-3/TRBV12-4,CASPTTGTGRVDEQFF
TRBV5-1,CASSLAGTSGYNEQFF
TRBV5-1,CASRMETGAPLFAFF
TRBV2,CASSEIGAGVSEQYF
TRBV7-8,CASSEGTGAMNTEAFF
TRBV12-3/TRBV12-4,CASSLSGGESYEQYF
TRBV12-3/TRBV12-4,CASRPRDREFSPLHF
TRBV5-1,CASSSGTSAGETQYF
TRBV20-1,CSARDGGGVYNEQFF
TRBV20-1,CSAGLGEQFF
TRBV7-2,CASSFGQGVGNGYTF
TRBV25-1,CASKPLRTGGNEQFF
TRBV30,CAWSESGISYEQYF
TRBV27,CASSSWTGDYEQYF
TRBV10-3,CAISEGQATYEQYF
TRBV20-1,CSAIPGTGYNEQFF
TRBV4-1,CASSQAIRGRNQPQHF
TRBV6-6,CASSYSRVYGYTF
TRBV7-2,CASGRFGGATYEQYF
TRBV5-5,CASSSTADTQYF
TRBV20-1,CRAWTGGMNEQFF
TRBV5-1,CASSLQGAIDNEAFF
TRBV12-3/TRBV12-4,CASRTGASYNSPLHF
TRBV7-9,CASSTWTGGLNTEAFF
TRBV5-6,CASSFRTSGSSYNEQFF
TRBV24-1,CATSDPSGLADSYNEQFF
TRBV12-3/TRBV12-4,CASSFRGGNYGCTF
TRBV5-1,CASSLLSETQYF
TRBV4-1,CASSQDHTGDYEQYF
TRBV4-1,CASSLLGDRVHEQYF
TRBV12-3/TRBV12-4,CASSHPNYGYTF